This T cell receptor beta chain was observed in a study of TIL therapy for anti-PD-1-resistant metastatic lung cancer. Study context: Tumor harvest preceded PD-1/PD-L1 blockade, followed by nivolumab treatment.

Time point in this sample: pre-treatment sample, taken before nivolumab and TIL therapy. The ends lost 4 bases at V and 7 bases at J; junction bases unmatched: 7. The CDR3 sequence is 15 residues long. CDR1 and CDR2 from the germline V gene are SGHNT and YYREEE (reference sequence). This was the immunoSEQ v3 assay. The assay was immunoSEQ multiplex PCR, and TCRdb's table has in-frame clones only and misses some. The sample records approximately 53,000 clones, 70% to 85% being singletons. Sequences were derived from blood, sampled at baseline. J is TRBJ2-7 and V is TRBV5-4; 14 bases are a match to TRBD2. The TCR originated in a woman aged 30-79 years with non-small cell lung cancer. The CDR3 reads CASSPRTSGGREQYF. DNA of the CDR3: TGTGCCAGCAGCCCCAGGACTAGCGGGGGGCGGGAGCAGTACTTC.